Below, one TCR beta chain is given with its context. These data originate in a study of blood T cell repertoires in COVID-19. Overall study: The analysed material was cDNA or gDNA that came from T cells, B-cell-depleted T cells, or PBMCs.

Germline loops: CDR1 ENHRY, CDR2 SYGVKD. V lost 0 bases, J lost 6 bases, and 1 base stayed unmatched. The CDR3 extends over 14 amino acids. In the original processing: The assay estimated nucleated cells by amplifying reference gene primers. This table comes from immunoSEQ multiplex PCR, and its TCRdb copy is limited to in-frame clones, with some not included. V and J calls and clone size are copied from that table; D and trimming were computed from the DNA. The data hold 100,000 to 120,000 clones, with nearly 90% observed a single time. This sequence was found in a human donor in a cohort sampled during active COVID-19. The chain is built from TRBV10-3 and TRBJ2-1; 8 bases align to TRBD2. Sequencing input: peripheral blood. This CDR3 reads CAISESREVNEQFF. The CDR3 DNA is TGTGCCATCAGTGAGTCGCGGGAGGTCAATGAGCAGTTCTTC.